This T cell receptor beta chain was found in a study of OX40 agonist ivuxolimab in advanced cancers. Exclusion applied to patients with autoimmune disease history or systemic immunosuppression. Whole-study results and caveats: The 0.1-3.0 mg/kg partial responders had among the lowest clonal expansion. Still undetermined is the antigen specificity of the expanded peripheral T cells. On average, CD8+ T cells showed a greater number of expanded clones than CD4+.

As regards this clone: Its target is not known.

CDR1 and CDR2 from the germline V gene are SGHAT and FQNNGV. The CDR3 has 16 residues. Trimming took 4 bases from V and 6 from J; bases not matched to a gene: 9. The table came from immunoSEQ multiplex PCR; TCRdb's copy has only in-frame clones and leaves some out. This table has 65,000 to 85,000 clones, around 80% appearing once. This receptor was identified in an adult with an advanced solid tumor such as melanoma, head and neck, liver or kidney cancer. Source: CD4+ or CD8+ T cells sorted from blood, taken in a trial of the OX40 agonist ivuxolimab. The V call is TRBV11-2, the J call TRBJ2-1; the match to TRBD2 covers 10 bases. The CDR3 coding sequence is TGTGCCAGCAGCTCGCTAGCGGGGGCTTTCCCCAATGAGCAGTTCTTC. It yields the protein CASSSLAGAFPNEQFF.